These 26 T cell receptor beta chains share one sample of origin, sequenced in a study of CD8+ T cells in alopecia areata. cDNA serving as the sequencing template came from extracted, reverse transcribed RNA. Profiled with immunoSEQ multiplex PCR; TCRdb holds only in-frame clones, not every one. The sample consists of approximately 200,000 clones, about 40% of them appearing once. Treatment in this sample: oral pan-JAK inhibitor, 5-10 mg twice daily. The sample here was CD4+ T cells sorted from blood, taken around week 36, from a patient treated with tofacitinib. The receptors were gathered from a human donor with alopecia areata.

J is TRBJ1-1 and V is TRBV13; D is unresolved. Germline V lookup: CDR1 PRHDT, CDR2 FYEKMQ (reference sequence). V lost 5 bases to trimming and J lost 5 bases, with 12 bases between them. The CDR3 totals 13 residues. CDR3 loop: CASSLLGQTEAFF. The CDR3 bases are TGTGCCAGCAGCCTTTTAGGGCAGACTGAAGCTTTCTTT.

V usage is TRBV29-1 and J usage is TRBJ2-2; 10 positions match TRBD1. With 8 bases clipped from V and 8 bases from J, the junction kept 5 bases outside the gene matches. The CDR3 is 12 residues long. The germline V gene has CDR1 SQVTM and CDR2 ANQGSEA. The CDR3 nucleotides read TGCAGCTGTGACAGGGGGCGGGGGGAGCTGTTTTTT. The encoded protein is CSCDRGRGELFF.

The chain is built from TRBV30 and TRBJ2-7, with D perhaps TRBD1 (6 bases). Germline CDR1 is GTSNPN and CDR2 is SVGIG (reference sequence). Trimming cost V 2 bases and J 1 base, with 15 bases left between them. The CDR3 sequence is 15 residues long. CDR3 residues: CAWSPRQAYSYEQYF. The CDR3 region has the DNA TGTGCCTGGAGTCCTAGACAGGCCTATTCCTACGAGCAGTACTTC. The whole variable domain, filled in from reference TRBV30 and TRBJ2-7, reads SQTIHQWPATLVQPVGSPLSLECTVEGTSNPNLYWYRQAAGRGLQLLFYSVGIGQISSEVPQNLSASRPQDRQFILSSKKLLLSDSGFYLCAWSPRQAYSYEQYFGPGTRLTVT.

This clone was detected a few times. The chain is built from TRBV7-2 and TRBJ1-1; unclear D gene. The CDR3 extends over 14 amino acids. Germline V gene data show CDR1 as SGHTA and CDR2 as FQGNSA. The V end lost 4 bases, the J end lost 1 base, and 10 bases lay between the germline ends. Written as DNA, the CDR3 is TGTGCCAGCAGCTCCCGGTGGGGGAACACTGAAGCTTTCTTT. Its protein is CASSSRWGNTEAFF.

This chain connects TRBV6-6 to TRBJ2-7; 10 nucleotides line up with TRBD1. Germline loops: CDR1 MNHNY, CDR2 SVGAGI (reference sequence). This CDR3 spans 13 amino acids. V lost 10 bases, J lost 0 bases, and 3 bases stayed unmatched. DNA for the CDR3: TGTGCCACTGGGACAGGGGCCTCCTACGAGCAGTACTTC. The encoded protein is CATGTGASYEQYF.

The chain recombines TRBV30 with TRBJ1-1; no reliable D call. Germline V lookup: CDR1 GTSNPN, CDR2 SVGIG (reference sequence). CDR3 length: 11 residues. Deletions cut 8 bases from V and 5 bases from J, with 12 bases between. Here the CDR3 DNA reads TGTGCCCAAGACGGAGAAACTGAAGCTTTCTTT. Amino acids: CAQDGETEAFF.

This clone was seen more than once but under ten times. The V gene is TRBV5-1, the J gene TRBJ2-5; TRBD1 matches at 8 bases. This CDR3 spans 14 amino acids. The trim removed 5 bases at V and 1 base at J, leaving 4 bases unmatched. The germline V gene encodes CDR1 SGHRS and CDR2 YFSETQ. CDR3 region: CASSAGTGQETQYF. The CDR3 DNA reads as TGCGCCAGCAGTGCCGGGACAGGCCAAGAGACCCAGTACTTC.

This clone has more than one count but fewer than ten. The conserved phenylalanine or tryptophan is not found at the CDR3 terminus, so this likely reflects a read error. The DNA is omitted, as the CDR3 cannot be located on it reliably, and the CDR3 follows TCRdb's listing. This chain joins TRBV7-9 and TRBJ1-2; the table calls TRBD1, which could not be checked here. The V gene's germline CDR1 is SEHNR and CDR2 FQNEAQ (reference sequence). The CDR3 region is 13 residues in length, termini included. The CDR3 reads CASSLFQRTDPAV.

The chain carries TRBV29-1 and TRBJ1-4; the D is unclear. V was shortened by 6 bases and J by 5 bases, with 16 bases between the two germline ends. CDR1 and CDR2 (germline): SQVTM, ANQGSEA. The CDR3 consists of 14 residues. The CDR3 loop is CSVSPGFGNEKLFF. In DNA form, the CDR3 reads TGCAGCGTGAGCCCGGGCTTTGGGAATGAAAAACTGTTTTTT.

This rearrangement joins TRBV7-8 to TRBJ2-1; D might be TRBD1 (6 bases). V gave up 3 bases and J gave up 3 bases, with 12 bases separating them. This CDR3 contains 15 residues. CDR1 and CDR2 (germline): SGHVS, FQNEAQ. CDR3 loop: CASSFPGDRYNEQFF. DNA for the CDR3: TGTGCCAGCAGCTTCCCAGGGGATCGCTACAATGAGCAGTTCTTC.

The chain recombines TRBV18 with TRBJ2-7; 10 bases agree with TRBD2. Germline V gene lookup returns CDR1 KGHSH and CDR2 LQKENI. The CDR3 has 15 amino acids. Germline trimming cut 2 bases from V and 2 bases from J; bases unmatched to any gene: 3. In DNA form, the CDR3 reads TGTGCCAGCTCACCAAAGCGGGAGGGCCCCTACGAGCAGTACTTC. Protein product: CASSPKREGPYEQYF.

The genes are TRBV29-1 and TRBJ2-7; perhaps TRBD1 as D (6 bases). Germline V gene data show CDR1 as SQVTM and CDR2 as ANQGSEA. This CDR3 is built from 15 residues. The V end was cut by 7 bases, the J end by 2 bases, with 21 bases between. CDR3 amino acids: CSATSTRTGTYEQYF. The CDR3 DNA follows: TGCAGCGCTACCTCCACAAGAACAGGGACCTACGAGCAGTACTTC.

In this sample, this clone turned up once. V is TRBV10-3 and J is TRBJ2-7, with D perhaps TRBD2 (6 bases). CDR1 is ENHRY and CDR2 is SYGVKD in the germline V gene. The CDR3 spans 14 residues. The ends were cut back, 6 bases at V and 3 bases at J, with 15 bases in the middle. In DNA, the CDR3 is TGTGCCATCAGAGCCCCGGGACTCAGCTACGAGCAGTACTTC. Amino acids: CAIRAPGLSYEQYF.

This clone was seen a handful of times. The chain joins TRBV5-6 to TRBJ2-7; D perhaps matches TRBD1 (5 bases). This CDR3 spans 14 amino acids. CDR1 and CDR2 (germline): SGHDT, YYEEEE. V was shortened by 2 bases and J by 3 bases, with 12 bases between the two germline ends. The CDR3 spells CASSFGQGRYEQYF. The CDR3 nucleotides are TGTGCCAGCAGCTTTGGGCAGGGTCGCTACGAGCAGTACTTC.

The V gene is TRBV11-2, the J gene TRBJ2-7, with 14 bases fitting TRBD2. The CDR3 sequence is 15 residues long. Trimming cost V 5 bases and J 4 bases; bases outside gene matches: 4. Germline CDR1 is SGHAT and CDR2 is FQNNGV. The CDR3 sequence: CASSVGTSGSYEQYF. CDR3 coding DNA: TGTGCCAGCAGCGTTGGGACTAGCGGGAGTTACGAGCAGTACTTC. The full variable domain, its missing parts supplied by reference TRBV11-2 and TRBJ2-7, is EAGVAQSPRYKIIEKRQSVAFWCNPISGHATLYWYQQILGQGPKLLIQFQNNGVVDDSQLPKDRFSAERLKGVDSTLKIQPAKLEDSAVYLCASSVGTSGSYEQYFGPGTRLTVT.

This clone was found a few times. This chain links TRBV4-1 with TRBJ1-5; D gene uncertain. Germline-derived CDR1 and CDR2 are MGHRA and YSYEKL. Trimming took 5 bases from V and 3 from J, leaving 11 bases between them. The CDR3 is 14 amino acids. The CDR3 reads CASSASNNNQPQHF. CDR3 sequence (DNA): TGCGCCAGCAGCGCGAGCAACAACAATCAGCCCCAGCATTTT.

This clone was detected a few times. V and J are TRBV4-3 and TRBJ1-2; no firm D call. The germline V gene encodes CDR1 LGHNA and CDR2 YSLEER. This CDR3 comprises 12 residues. Trimming removed 1 base at V and 4 bases at J, with 4 bases between. CDR3 nucleotides: TGCGCCAGCAGCCAAGCGGGCTATGGCTACACCTTC. This gives the protein CASSQAGYGYTF.

This chain joins TRBV11-2 and TRBJ2-3, with D maybe TRBD1 (6 bases). This CDR3 spans 14 amino acids. The V and J ends lost 5 bases and 1 base respectively, with 10 bases between them. CDR1 and CDR2 from the germline V gene are SGHAT and FQNNGV. The CDR3 loop reads CASSPKGGTDTQYF. DNA for the CDR3: TGTGCCAGCAGCCCGAAGGGGGGCACAGATACGCAGTATTTT.

This chain connects TRBV6-5 to TRBJ1-5; the D is unclear. V lost 2 bases, J lost 4 bases, and 6 bases lay in between. Germline lookup yields CDR1 MNHEY and CDR2 SVGAGI. This CDR3 region has 13 residues. The CDR3 protein is CASSYMGNQPQHF. The DNA for the CDR3 is TGTGCCAGCAGTTACATGGGGAATCAGCCCCAGCATTTT.

The table lists this clone with a count of one. The sample contains more than one DNA sequence encoding this CDR3. The chain employs TRBV28 and TRBJ1-5; unclear D gene. Trimming left V 3 bases short and J 4 bases short, with 4 bases between. The CDR3 is 12 amino acids. Germline CDR1 MDHEN, CDR2 SYDVKM. The CDR3 DNA reads TGTGCCAGCAGTTTGGAAAATCAGCCCCAGCATTTT. It specifies CASSLENQPQHF.

The chain couples TRBV5-1 to TRBJ1-2; D not resolved. The CDR3 sequence is 13 residues long. With 0 bases removed from V and 8 bases from J, the gap between germline ends came to 11 bases. Germline CDR1 SGHRS, CDR2 YFSETQ. The CDR3 protein is CASSLEAVRGYTF. CDR3 DNA sequence: TGCGCCAGCAGCTTGGAGGCAGTCCGAGGCTACACCTTC.

This clone has just a few counts. The V and J genes are TRBV14 and TRBJ1-2; TRBD1 aligns across 10 bases. In germline, CDR1 is SGHDN, CDR2 FVKESK. This CDR3 has 15 residues. Germline trimming cut 4 bases from V and 8 bases from J; bases unmatched to any gene: 10. CDR3: CASSPDRDRGLGYTF. CDR3 in DNA: TGTGCCAGCAGCCCTGACCGGGACAGGGGATTGGGCTACACCTTC.

The J gene is TRBJ1-1, the V gene TRBV7-2, with TRBD1 as a possible D gene (6 bases). V gave up 5 bases and J gave up 0 bases, with 10 bases separating them. Germline V gene data show CDR1 as SGHTA and CDR2 as FQGNSA. There are 14 residues in the CDR3. The CDR3 DNA reads TGTGCCAGCAGCGGGCAGGGGCTGAACACTGAAGCTTTCTTT. Translated: CASSGQGLNTEAFF.

This clone turned up a few times. The CDR3 loop is CSVGQPGVGYTF. In nucleotides, the CDR3 is TGCAGCGTTGGACAGCCTGGCGTAGGCTACACCTTC. This chain joins TRBV29-1 and TRBJ1-2; TRBD1 might be the D (5 bases). The germline V and J ends were trimmed by 4 bases and 8 bases, with 14 bases remaining between them. The CDR3 spans 12 residues. Per germline, CDR1 SQVTM and CDR2 ANQGSEA.

This clone was found a few times. The chain couples TRBV29-1 to TRBJ2-1, with D possibly TRBD2 on 6 matching bases. This CDR3 comprises 12 residues. Germline values: CDR1 SQVTM, CDR2 ANQGSEA. CDR3 in DNA: TGCACCTGGGGGGAGGCGGTCGGCGAGCAGTTCTTC. Translation gives CTWGEAVGEQFF.

J is TRBJ1-2 and V is TRBV9; D may be TRBD1 (5 bases). Trimming stripped 6 bases from V and 6 bases from J, with 15 bases between. Germline CDR1 is SGDLS and CDR2 is YYNGEE. CDR3 length equals 13 residues. DNA for the CDR3: TGTGCCAGCAACAACGGGGGTTCTAATGGCTACACCTTC. Its protein product is CASNNGGSNGYTF.